This paragraph reports one T cell receptor beta chain. In TCRdb, the 5' RACE reads were re-called with MiXCR into one record per CDR3 protein. This table has about 200,000 distinct CDR3 sequences, 7.5% to 10% appearing once. This specimen comes from a study of T-cell memory formation after mild COVID-19. Germline V gene sequence: CDR1 SGHVS, CDR2 FQNEAQ. With 7 bases clipped from V and 5 bases from J, the junction kept 16 bases outside the gene matches. This CDR3 comprises 17 residues. Sequencing was done on a sample of PBMCs or a T cell subset sorted from them (not recorded which). This sequence was found in a man younger than 35 who had mild COVID-19 (a few samples of this study predate the infection). Cell type and time point are not known. This chain links TRBV7-8 with TRBJ2-1; 8 positions agree with TRBD2. CDR3 sequence reads: CASMRPGGTSTNNEQFF. CDR3 DNA: TGTGCCAGCATGCGACCGGGGGGGACTAGTACCAACAATGAGCAGTTCTTC.